Listed below are T cell receptor beta chains from one sample, sequenced in a study. TCRdb ran MiXCR on the RT-PCR reads and lists one entry per CDR3 protein. The sample shows about 680,000 distinct CDR3 sequences, around 14% of them seen only once. What was sequenced was memory CD4+ T cells from blood. All receptors come from a female donor in good health, serving as a healthy control. Each CDR3 is given with its conserved first and last residue. Fields, in order: clone size, V gene, J gene, D gene, CDR3 DNA, CDR3 protein. D genes are given only for firm matches. Only some rows state a clone size, as once, few, many or a class for expanded clones.

size: -
V: TRBV12-3/TRBV12-4
J: TRBJ1-6
D: TRBD1
DNA: TGTGCCAGCAGCGGACAGGGTAGTTCACCCCTCCACTTT
CDR3: CASSGQGSSPLHF

size: few
V: TRBV24-1
J: TRBJ1-5
D: TRBD1
DNA: TGTGCCACCAGTCCGGGACAGGGAGGCAATCAGCCCCAGCATTTT
CDR3: CATSPGQGGNQPQHF

size: few
V: TRBV11-2
J: TRBJ2-3
D: TRBD2
DNA: TGTGCCAGCAGCCCTAGACTAGCCGGGAACACAGATACGCAGTATTTT
CDR3: CASSPRLAGNTDTQYF

size: -
V: TRBV18
J: TRBJ1-1
D: -
DNA: TGTGCCAGCTCACCTACCCAGGAGCCAGACACTGAAGCTTTCTTT
CDR3: CASSPTQEPDTEAFF

size: -
V: TRBV6-5
J: TRBJ1-6
D: -
DNA: TGTGCCAGCAGTTATGGTGGGACACCCCTCCACTTT
CDR3: CASSYGGTPLHF

size: few
V: TRBV20-1
J: TRBJ2-3
D: TRBD2
DNA: TGCAGTGCTCCCTGGGGTAGCGGGAGCACAGATACGCAGTATTTT
CDR3: CSAPWGSGSTDTQYF

size: few
V: TRBV7-2
J: TRBJ2-3
D: TRBD1
DNA: TGTGCCAGCAGCTTAGACCCCGGGCAGGGGGAGACGGATACGCAGTATTTT
CDR3: CASSLDPGQGETDTQYF

size: few
V: TRBV5-1
J: TRBJ2-7
D: TRBD1
DNA: TGCGCCAGCAGCGCTCCGGGACAGGGGAGAGGCGAGCAGTACTTC
CDR3: CASSAPGQGRGEQYF

size: few
V: TRBV7-2
J: TRBJ2-3
D: -
DNA: TGTGCCAGCAGCCCCACCCCCCGGGTTGCAACAGATACGCAGTATTTT
CDR3: CASSPTPRVATDTQYF

size: -
V: TRBV7-6
J: TRBJ2-7
D: -
DNA: TGTGCCAGCAGCATCCTTAGTGGCGAGCAGTACTTC
CDR3: CASSILSGEQYF

size: -
V: TRBV4-3
J: TRBJ2-1
D: -
DNA: TGCGCCAGCAGCCAAGTACAGTGGTCCTCTAATGAGCAGTTCTTC
CDR3: CASSQVQWSSNEQFF

size: -
V: TRBV7-2
J: TRBJ1-2
D: -
DNA: TGTGCCAGCAGCACGAGTGGGACGGGCTACACCTTC
CDR3: CASSTSGTGYTF

size: -
V: TRBV7-3
J: TRBJ2-1
D: -
DNA: TGTGCCAGCAGCTTAACCCTGGACAGCGTGCAGTTCTTC
CDR3: CASSLTLDSVQFF

size: few
V: TRBV6-1
J: TRBJ2-7
D: TRBD1
DNA: TGTGCCAGCAGTGAAGAGGTCAGGGGGTACGAGCAGTACTTC
CDR3: CASSEEVRGYEQYF

size: many
V: TRBV20-1
J: TRBJ1-5
D: -
DNA: TGCAGTGCTCCGAGCGCTGGGTCGGGGGGCAATCAGCCCCAGCATTTT
CDR3: CSAPSAGSGGNQPQHF

size: many
V: TRBV5-1
J: TRBJ2-1
D: TRBD2
DNA: TGCGCCAGCAGCAAGGGACTAGCGGGAGAGCAGTATGAGCAGTTCTTC
CDR3: CASSKGLAGEQYEQFF

size: -
V: TRBV7-8
J: TRBJ2-1
D: TRBD1
DNA: TGTGCCAGCAGCTCCCGATACTCATTACAGGGGGCCGGTGAGCAGTTCTTC
CDR3: CASSSRYSLQGAGEQFF

size: few
V: TRBV3-1
J: TRBJ2-2
D: TRBD2
DNA: TGTGCCAGCAGAGAACTAGCGGAGACCGGGGAGCTGTTTTTT
CDR3: CASRELAETGELFF

size: few
V: TRBV7-2
J: TRBJ2-2
D: -
DNA: TGTGCCAGCAGCTTAGGAGATAGTGCGGAGCTGTTTTTT
CDR3: CASSLGDSAELFF

size: many
V: TRBV11-2
J: TRBJ2-1
D: -
DNA: TGTGCCAGCAGCTTAGATACAGCTAATGAGCAGTTCTTC
CDR3: CASSLDTANEQFF

size: many
V: TRBV6-1
J: TRBJ2-3
D: TRBD1
DNA: TGTGCCAGCCAGGAAGGGGGCGCAAATACGCAGTATTTT
CDR3: CASQEGGANTQYF

size: -
V: TRBV11-2
J: TRBJ2-2
D: TRBD2
DNA: TGTGCCAGCAGCTTAGGCCCGGGACTAGCGGGAGTGGGCGGGGAGCTGTTTTTT
CDR3: CASSLGPGLAGVGGELFF

size: few
V: TRBV28
J: TRBJ2-7
D: TRBD1
DNA: TGTGCCAGCAAGTCCCCAGGACAGGGATACTACGAGCAGTACTTC
CDR3: CASKSPGQGYYEQYF

size: many
V: TRBV5-6
J: TRBJ2-1
D: TRBD2
DNA: TGTGCCAGCAGCCCCGATTCCGTGGGGGGGATCAATGAGCAGTTCTTC
CDR3: CASSPDSVGGINEQFF

size: -
V: TRBV5-1
J: TRBJ1-6
D: -
DNA: TGCGCCAGCAGTAGGACAGTCTCTAATTCACCCCTCCACTTT
CDR3: CASSRTVSNSPLHF

size: few
V: TRBV5-1
J: TRBJ2-7
D: -
DNA: TGCGCCAGCAGAGGTGGGACTTCAACCTACGAGCAGTACTTC
CDR3: CASRGGTSTYEQYF

size: -
V: TRBV7-9
J: TRBJ1-4
D: -
DNA: TGTGCCAGCAGCTGGGACACTGAAAAACTGTTTTTT
CDR3: CASSWDTEKLFF

size: -
V: TRBV12-3/TRBV12-4
J: TRBJ1-6
D: -
DNA: TGTGCCAGCGCAAGGGGTCTAGGCGGTTCACCCCTCCACTTT
CDR3: CASARGLGGSPLHF

size: -
V: TRBV20-1
J: TRBJ2-3
D: -
DNA: TGCAGTGCCCTTCACCCATCGATCACAGATACGCAGTATTTT
CDR3: CSALHPSITDTQYF

size: -
V: TRBV7-8
J: TRBJ1-5
D: -
DNA: TGTGCCAGCAGCCCTTTTTGGGGGAGGACAAATCAGCCCCAGCATTTT
CDR3: CASSPFWGRTNQPQHF

size: -
V: TRBV30
J: TRBJ1-1
D: -
DNA: TGTGCCTGTTCGAGGTGGGGGAACACTGAAGCTTTCTTT
CDR3: CACSRWGNTEAFF

size: many
V: TRBV12-3/TRBV12-4
J: TRBJ1-4
D: -
DNA: TGTGCCAGCAGAAACCACGGGACGGATGAAAAACTGTTTTTT
CDR3: CASRNHGTDEKLFF

size: many
V: TRBV28
J: TRBJ2-4
D: TRBD1
DNA: TGTGCCAGCAGCCCTGGACAGGGAAGAGCCAAAAACATTCAGTACTTC
CDR3: CASSPGQGRAKNIQYF

size: -
V: TRBV3-1
J: TRBJ2-7
D: -
DNA: TGTGCCAGCAGCCAAGAGTTCGAGCAGTACTTC
CDR3: CASSQEFEQYF

size: few
V: TRBV9
J: TRBJ1-2
D: TRBD1
DNA: TGTGCCAGCAGCGAACAGGGGAGGGACTACACCTTC
CDR3: CASSEQGRDYTF

size: -
V: TRBV10-3
J: TRBJ1-1
D: -
DNA: TGTGCCATCACTCGTACAGTTGGTCGGGTGGGAACTGAAGCTTTCTTT
CDR3: CAITRTVGRVGTEAFF

size: many
V: TRBV12-3/TRBV12-4
J: TRBJ1-2
D: -
DNA: TGTGCCAGCAGTTTGTCGGGAGGGGGACGGACTCATGGCTACACCTTC
CDR3: CASSLSGGGRTHGYTF

size: few
V: TRBV6-2/TRBV6-3
J: TRBJ1-5
D: -
DNA: TGTGCCAGCAGCAAGCACGGTTTTGGGCAGCCCCAGCATTTT
CDR3: CASSKHGFGQPQHF

size: few
V: TRBV5-6
J: TRBJ2-1
D: -
DNA: TGTGCCAGCAGCCCCAGCGACCGCTGGAGCTCCTACAATGAGCAGTTCTTC
CDR3: CASSPSDRWSSYNEQFF

size: -
V: TRBV19
J: TRBJ2-7
D: TRBD2
DNA: TGTGCCAGTAGTATGGCTAGCGGGAGGGCCGTATACGAGCAGTACTTC
CDR3: CASSMASGRAVYEQYF

size: few
V: TRBV12-3/TRBV12-4
J: TRBJ1-3
D: -
DNA: TGTGCCAGCAGTGCCTGGACAGACTACTCCTCTGGAAACACCATATATTTT
CDR3: CASSAWTDYSSGNTIYF

size: few
V: TRBV5-6
J: TRBJ1-1
D: -
DNA: TGTGCCAGCAGCTTGGGAAGACTAACGGGGGCAACTGACGCTGAAGCTTTCTTT
CDR3: CASSLGRLTGATDAEAFF

size: many
V: TRBV5-1
J: TRBJ2-3
D: -
DNA: TGCGCCAGCAGCTTGTTTGGGGGACCCACAGATACGCAGTATTTT
CDR3: CASSLFGGPTDTQYF

size: -
V: TRBV5-1
J: TRBJ2-1
D: -
DNA: TGCGCCAGCAGCGAGGGAGAGAGCTACAATGAGCAGTTCTTC
CDR3: CASSEGESYNEQFF